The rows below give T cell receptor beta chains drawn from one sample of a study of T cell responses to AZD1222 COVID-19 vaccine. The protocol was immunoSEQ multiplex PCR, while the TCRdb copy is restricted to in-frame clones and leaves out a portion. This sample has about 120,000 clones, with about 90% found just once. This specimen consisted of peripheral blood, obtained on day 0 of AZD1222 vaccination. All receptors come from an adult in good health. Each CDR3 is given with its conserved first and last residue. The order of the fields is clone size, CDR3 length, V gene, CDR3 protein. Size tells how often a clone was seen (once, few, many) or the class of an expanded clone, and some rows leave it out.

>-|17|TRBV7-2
CASSLGFGRGPTDTQYF
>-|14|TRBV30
CAWSSTSSYQPQHF
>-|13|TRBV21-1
CASSQGPGNTIYF
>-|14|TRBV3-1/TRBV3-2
CATGQGRGNSPLHF
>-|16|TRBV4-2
CASSQGERASTGELFF
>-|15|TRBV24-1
CATSDFKEGRTEAFF
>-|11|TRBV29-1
CSGDGPNEQFF
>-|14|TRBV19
CASTKGSGRGTQYF
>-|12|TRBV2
CASSPHTDTQYF
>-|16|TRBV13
CASSYGGLAGKETQYF
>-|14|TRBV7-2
CASSLTGGASGYTF
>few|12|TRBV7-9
CASSPRNTEAFF
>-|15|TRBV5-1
CASSIHGTGGDEQFF
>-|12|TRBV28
CASSLLSYEQYF
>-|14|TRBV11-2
CASSSGTGIYEQYF
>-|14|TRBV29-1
CSALIPGTNYGYTF
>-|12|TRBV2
CARGEGWTEAFF
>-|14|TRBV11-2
CASTRAGINTEAFF
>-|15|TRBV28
CATRTASTPQETQYF
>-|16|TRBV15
CATRPTSGENTGELFF
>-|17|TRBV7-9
CASSPRDYTKGTDTQYF
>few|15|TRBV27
CASSFLRAVYNEQFF
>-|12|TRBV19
CASSIGGETQYF
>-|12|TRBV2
CASSGQRNEQYF
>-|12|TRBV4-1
CASSQGSGEQYF
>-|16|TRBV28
CASSSYRRLAKNIQYF
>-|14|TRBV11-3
CASSSRTGYNEQFF
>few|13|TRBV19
CASSGTGVQPQHF
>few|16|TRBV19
CASSDPGTGGGNEQFF
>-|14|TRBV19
CASKEFYSQETQYF
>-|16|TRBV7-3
CASSETVGRVRTEAFF
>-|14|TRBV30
CACLKAGSGYGYTF
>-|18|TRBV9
CASSLLQGSPPGTGELFF
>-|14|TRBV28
CASSLGQGMYEQYF
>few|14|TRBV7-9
CASSPTEGYYGYTF
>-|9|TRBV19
CASSPPVTF
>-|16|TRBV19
CASTPGTGAVQTEAFF
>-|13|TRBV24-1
CATSMTGNQPQHF
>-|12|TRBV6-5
CASSRQPGKLFF
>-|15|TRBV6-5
CASSLGARLPYEQYF
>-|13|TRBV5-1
CASSFGRAYEQYF
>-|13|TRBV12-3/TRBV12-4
CASTLGGRAEAFF
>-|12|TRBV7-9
CASDRDRQTQYF
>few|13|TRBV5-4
CASSLGGGYGYTF
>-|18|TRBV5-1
CASSLPSVGGLGRYEQYF
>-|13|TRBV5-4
CASSLDSNQPQHF
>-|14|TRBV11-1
CASAGQAVVSPLHF
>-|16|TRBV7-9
CATQRGGGQLTDTQYF
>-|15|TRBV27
CASSAGGSGNYGYTF
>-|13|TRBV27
CASSLGPTSPLHF
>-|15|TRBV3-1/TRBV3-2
CASSEEGTPNEKLFF
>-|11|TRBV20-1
CSARGGGTQYF
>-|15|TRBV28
CASSLLGTVNTEAFF
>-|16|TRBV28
CASSASHRGLSQPQHF
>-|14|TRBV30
CAWSLGQKTSEQYF
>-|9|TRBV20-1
CSAGREAFF